A selection of T cell receptor beta chains follows, all from one sample in a study of cytomegalovirus exposure and HLA in healthy donors. Sequencing was performed with immunoSEQ multiplex PCR; in TCRdb, only in-frame clones are kept and a portion is missing. Found here are 200,000 to 300,000 clones, about 90% of them singletons; the top ten hold 0.95% to 1.5%. The sequencing input was PBMCs. The receptor source for this set is a woman in her 30s in good health and CMV-seropositive. Each CDR3 is given with its conserved first and last residue. The order of the fields is CDR3 DNA, CDR3 protein, clone size, J gene, V gene, D gene. The D gene is left open where the match is weak. Clone sizes are given selectively: once, few, many, or a class where the clone is expanded.

CDR3nt: TGTGCCAGCAGTTTTTCTTCTTCCACAGGGAGTAACGAGCAGTACTTC
CDR3aa: CASSFSSSTGSNEQYF
abundance: NA
j_gene: TRBJ2-7
v_gene: TRBV28
d_gene: NA

CDR3nt: TGTGCCAGCAGCAATTTAGAGGGCCCGGACTTC
CDR3aa: CASSNLEGPDF
abundance: NA
j_gene: TRBJ2-5
v_gene: TRBV6-6
d_gene: NA

CDR3nt: TGTGCCAGCTCCCCGGGGGGTTGGACAGATACGCAGTATTTT
CDR3aa: CASSPGGWTDTQYF
abundance: NA
j_gene: TRBJ2-3
v_gene: TRBV27
d_gene: TRBD2

CDR3nt: TGTGCCAGCAGACCGACTTCCTCCTACGAGCAGTACTTC
CDR3aa: CASRPTSSYEQYF
abundance: NA
j_gene: TRBJ2-7
v_gene: TRBV28
d_gene: NA

CDR3nt: TGTGCCAGGACGGACTTCTCTGGAGTTCACAATGAGCAGTTCTTC
CDR3aa: CARTDFSGVHNEQFF
abundance: once
j_gene: TRBJ2-1
v_gene: TRBV7-9
d_gene: NA

CDR3nt: TGTGCCAGCAACGAGGGTGGGACACTGAACACTGAAGCTTTCTTT
CDR3aa: CASNEGGTLNTEAFF
abundance: once
j_gene: TRBJ1-1
v_gene: TRBV6-6
d_gene: NA

CDR3nt: TGTGCCAGCAGCCAACAAGCGGACGAGCAGTACTTC
CDR3aa: CASSQQADEQYF
abundance: NA
j_gene: TRBJ2-7
v_gene: TRBV4-2
d_gene: NA

CDR3nt: TGTGCCTGGAGCAGGGATTCCTACGAGCAGTACTTC
CDR3aa: CAWSRDSYEQYF
abundance: NA
j_gene: TRBJ2-7
v_gene: TRBV30
d_gene: NA

CDR3nt: TGTGCCAGTAGTATAGTGCCTAGCGGGAACGAGCAGTTCTTC
CDR3aa: CASSIVPSGNEQFF
abundance: NA
j_gene: TRBJ2-1
v_gene: TRBV19
d_gene: TRBD2

CDR3nt: TGTGCCAGCAGCCTGGTGGGGGCAGGGCAAGAGACCCAGTACTTC
CDR3aa: CASSLVGAGQETQYF
abundance: NA
j_gene: TRBJ2-5
v_gene: TRBV7-2
d_gene: NA

CDR3nt: TGTGCCAGCAGGCCGACAGGGAATGAAAAACTGTTTTTT
CDR3aa: CASRPTGNEKLFF
abundance: NA
j_gene: TRBJ1-4
v_gene: TRBV6-6
d_gene: TRBD1

CDR3nt: TGCAGCGCTGGGGGGGGGAACTCTGGAAACACCATATATTTT
CDR3aa: CSAGGGNSGNTIYF
abundance: NA
j_gene: TRBJ1-3
v_gene: TRBV29-1
d_gene: NA

CDR3nt: TGTGCCAGCAGGGAGATAGCAAGTGTGGCCAACGTCCTGACTTTC
CDR3aa: CASREIASVANVLTF
abundance: NA
j_gene: TRBJ2-6
v_gene: TRBV6-1
d_gene: NA

CDR3nt: TGTGCCAGCAGCCAGACAGGGAGGAATCAGCCCCAGCATTTT
CDR3aa: CASSQTGRNQPQHF
abundance: few
j_gene: TRBJ1-5
v_gene: TRBV4-2
d_gene: TRBD1

CDR3nt: TGTGCCAGCAGTTTATTGGCGACAGGGGGCAATCAGCCCCAGCATTTT
CDR3aa: CASSLLATGGNQPQHF
abundance: once
j_gene: TRBJ1-5
v_gene: TRBV27
d_gene: TRBD1

CDR3nt: TGTGCCAGCAGTTACGCGGCTTTGCGGAACTATGGCTACACCTTC
CDR3aa: CASSYAALRNYGYTF
abundance: NA
j_gene: TRBJ1-2
v_gene: TRBV6-5
d_gene: NA

CDR3nt: TGTGCCAGCAGTGCCGATCTAGCGGCGTACCAAGAGACCCAGTACTTC
CDR3aa: CASSADLAAYQETQYF
abundance: NA
j_gene: TRBJ2-5
v_gene: TRBV6-1
d_gene: TRBD2

CDR3nt: TGTGCCAGCAGCTCCTTAACTAGATCTCGGAATGAGCAGTTCTTC
CDR3aa: CASSSLTRSRNEQFF
abundance: NA
j_gene: TRBJ2-1
v_gene: TRBV27
d_gene: NA

CDR3nt: TGTGCCAGCTCACACCGCGCGGAGAGGTCCGGGGAGCTGTTTTTT
CDR3aa: CASSHRAERSGELFF
abundance: once
j_gene: TRBJ2-2
v_gene: TRBV18
d_gene: NA

CDR3nt: TGCGCCAGCAGTCGGACTAGCGGGAGTTACGAGCAGTACTTC
CDR3aa: CASSRTSGSYEQYF
abundance: NA
j_gene: TRBJ2-7
v_gene: TRBV4-1
d_gene: TRBD2

CDR3nt: TGTGCCAGCAGCCTGAGAGTCGGTGAGCAGTTCTTC
CDR3aa: CASSLRVGEQFF
abundance: few
j_gene: TRBJ2-1
v_gene: TRBV4-2
d_gene: NA

CDR3nt: TGTGCCAGCAGTTTGAGGGAGGGTCACGAGCAGTACTTC
CDR3aa: CASSLREGHEQYF
abundance: NA
j_gene: TRBJ2-7
v_gene: TRBV27
d_gene: TRBD2

CDR3nt: TGTGCCAGCAGGGACGACAGGGTGGCTGACAGCGGGGAGCTGTTTTTT
CDR3aa: CASRDDRVADSGELFF
abundance: NA
j_gene: TRBJ2-2
v_gene: TRBV27
d_gene: TRBD1

CDR3nt: TGTGCCAGTAGTATACGGGACTTCAATCAGCCCCAGCATTTT
CDR3aa: CASSIRDFNQPQHF
abundance: NA
j_gene: TRBJ1-5
v_gene: TRBV19
d_gene: NA

CDR3nt: TGCGCCAGCAGCCAAAGACTAGGGGACTCCTACGAGCAGTACTTC
CDR3aa: CASSQRLGDSYEQYF
abundance: once
j_gene: TRBJ2-7
v_gene: TRBV4-1
d_gene: NA

CDR3nt: TGTGCCAGCAGCAAAAGGTCCGGGGAGGGTGAAGCTTTCTTT
CDR3aa: CASSKRSGEGEAFF
abundance: once
j_gene: TRBJ1-1
v_gene: TRBV7-3
d_gene: NA

CDR3nt: TGTGCCAGCAGTTATCTGGCAGGGGGGAGTAATCAGCCCCAGCATTTT
CDR3aa: CASSYLAGGSNQPQHF
abundance: NA
j_gene: TRBJ1-5
v_gene: TRBV6-5
d_gene: TRBD1

CDR3nt: TGTGCCAGCAGTTGGACTAGTAGTCATGAGCAGTTCTTC
CDR3aa: CASSWTSSHEQFF
abundance: NA
j_gene: TRBJ2-1
v_gene: TRBV6-1
d_gene: TRBD2